These 2 T cell receptor beta chains came from one sample sequenced in a study of blood T cell repertoires in COVID-19. The repertoire was sequenced with immunoSEQ multiplex PCR; TCRdb's copy has only in-frame clones and lacks some. The sample contains over 200,000 clones, 80% to 95% of which appear only once. Sequencing input: peripheral blood. These receptor sequences come from a young adult with COVID-19, enrolled during active disease.

The CDR3 loop reads CASSLGDSPYEQYF. In DNA form, the CDR3 reads TGTGCCAGCAGCTTAGGGGACAGCCCCTACGAGCAGTACTTC. V and J are TRBV7-2 and TRBJ2-7, with TRBD1 matching over 7 bases. Looked up from germline, CDR1 is SGHTA and CDR2 is FQGNSA. V lost 1 base and J lost 2; bases outside the gene matches: 2. This CDR3 is 14 amino acids long.

The chain recombines TRBV11-2 with TRBJ2-4, with TRBD2 matching 9 bases. The V gene end was trimmed by 6 bases and the J gene end by 3 bases; junction bases not matched to a gene: 3. The CDR3 totals 14 residues. Germline assignment: CDR1 SGHAT and CDR2 FQNNGV. CDR3 amino acids: CASRTSGFKNIQYF. The CDR3 DNA is TGTGCCAGCAGGACTAGCGGCTTCAAAAACATTCAGTACTTC.